This T cell receptor beta chain was recorded in a study of breast tumors, draining lymph nodes, adjacent tissues. Study findings and constraints: Compared with lymph nodes, tumors were less diverse; compared with nontumor tissue, more. The data were judged consistent with most tumor T cells coming from lymph node and expanding in tumor. Data only fit, rather than demonstrated, lymph node origin of most tumor T cells.

This clonotype was observed many times. The antigen is not known. MiXCR was run by TCRdb on the multiplex PCR reads, yielding one entry per CDR3 protein. Of approximately 230,000 distinct CDR3 sequences in the sample, 34% were seen once. Axillary draining lymph nodes of breast cancer patients supplied the node samples. The germline CDR1 and CDR2 sequences are MNHEY and SVGAGI. There are 12 residues in the CDR3. V was trimmed by 8 bases and J by 3 bases, leaving 10 bases between them. The V and J genes are TRBV6-5 and TRBJ2-5; D ambiguous. This sequence was found in a female donor with breast cancer. Some clones in this sample may be carry-over from other donors' samples. Input material: axillary lymph node tissue. CDR3 protein: CASGRAEETQYF. CDR3 DNA: TGTGCCAGCGGTCGGGCTGAAGAGACCCAGTACTTC.